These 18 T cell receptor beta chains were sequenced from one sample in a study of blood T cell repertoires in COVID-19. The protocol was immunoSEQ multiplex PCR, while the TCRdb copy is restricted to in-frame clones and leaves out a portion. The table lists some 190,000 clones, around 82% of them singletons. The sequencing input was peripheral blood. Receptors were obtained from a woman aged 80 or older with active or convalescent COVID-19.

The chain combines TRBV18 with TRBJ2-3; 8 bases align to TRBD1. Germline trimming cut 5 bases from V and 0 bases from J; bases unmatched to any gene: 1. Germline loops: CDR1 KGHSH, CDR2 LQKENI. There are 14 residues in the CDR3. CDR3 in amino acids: CASSGDRSTDTQYF. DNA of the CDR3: TGTGCCAGCTCAGGGGACAGGAGCACAGATACGCAGTATTTT. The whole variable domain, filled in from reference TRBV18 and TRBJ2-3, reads NAGVMQNPRHLVRRRGQEARLRCSPMKGHSHVYWYRQLPEEGLKFMVYLQKENIIDESGMPKERFSAEFPKEGPSILRIQQVVRGDSAAYFCASSGDRSTDTQYFGPGTRLTVL.

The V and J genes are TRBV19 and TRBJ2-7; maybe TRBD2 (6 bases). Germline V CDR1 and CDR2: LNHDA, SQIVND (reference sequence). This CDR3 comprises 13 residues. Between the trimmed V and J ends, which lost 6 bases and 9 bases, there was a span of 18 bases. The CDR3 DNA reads TGTGCCAGTAGACCCGGGACTCTGGATGTGCAGTACTTC. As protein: CASRPGTLDVQYF.

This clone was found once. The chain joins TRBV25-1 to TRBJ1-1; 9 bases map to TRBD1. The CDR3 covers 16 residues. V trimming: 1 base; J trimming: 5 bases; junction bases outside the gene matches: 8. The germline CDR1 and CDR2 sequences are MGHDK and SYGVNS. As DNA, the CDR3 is TGTGCCAGCAGTGAATCGACAGGGGGGATTAGGACTGAAGCTTTCTTT. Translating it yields CASSESTGGIRTEAFF.

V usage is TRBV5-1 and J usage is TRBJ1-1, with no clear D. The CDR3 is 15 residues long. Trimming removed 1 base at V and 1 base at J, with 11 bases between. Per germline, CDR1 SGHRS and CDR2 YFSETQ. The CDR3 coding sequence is TGCGCCAGCAGCTTGACCCTTTCAGGGAACACTGAAGCTTTCTTT. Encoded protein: CASSLTLSGNTEAFF.

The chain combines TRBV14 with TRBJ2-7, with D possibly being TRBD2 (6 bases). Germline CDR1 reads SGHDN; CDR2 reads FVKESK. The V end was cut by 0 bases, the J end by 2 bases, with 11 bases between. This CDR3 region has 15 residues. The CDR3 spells CASSQDSDYAYEQYF. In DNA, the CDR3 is TGTGCCAGCAGCCAAGATTCGGACTACGCCTACGAGCAGTACTTC.

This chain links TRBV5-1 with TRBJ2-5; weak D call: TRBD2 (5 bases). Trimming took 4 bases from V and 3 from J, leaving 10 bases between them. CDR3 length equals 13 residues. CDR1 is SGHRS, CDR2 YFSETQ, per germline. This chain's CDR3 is CASSVVGEETQYF. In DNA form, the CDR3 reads TGCGCCAGCAGCGTTGTCGGGGAAGAGACCCAGTACTTC.

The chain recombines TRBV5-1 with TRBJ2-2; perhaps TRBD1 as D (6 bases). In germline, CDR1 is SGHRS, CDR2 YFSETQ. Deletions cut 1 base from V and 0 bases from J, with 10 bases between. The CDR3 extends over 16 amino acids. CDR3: CASSLWGHSNTGELFF. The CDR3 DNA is TGCGCCAGCAGCTTGTGGGGACACTCGAACACCGGGGAGCTGTTTTTT. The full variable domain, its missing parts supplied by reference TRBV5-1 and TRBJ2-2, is KAGVTQTPRYLIKTRGQQVTLSCSPISGHRSVSWYQQTPGQGLQFLFEYFSETQRNKGNFPGRFSGRQFSNSRSEMNVSTLELGDSALYLCASSLWGHSNTGELFFGEGSRLTVL.

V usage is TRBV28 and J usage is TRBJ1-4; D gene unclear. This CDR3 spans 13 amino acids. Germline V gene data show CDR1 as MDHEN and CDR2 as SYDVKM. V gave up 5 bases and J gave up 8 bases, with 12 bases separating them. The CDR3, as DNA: TGTGCCAGCAGTCCCTACGCTAGCGAAAAACTGTTTTTT. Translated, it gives CASSPYASEKLFF.

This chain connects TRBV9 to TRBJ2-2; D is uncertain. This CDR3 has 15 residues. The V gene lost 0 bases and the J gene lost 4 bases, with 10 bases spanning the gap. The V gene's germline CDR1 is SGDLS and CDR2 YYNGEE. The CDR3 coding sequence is TGTGCCAGCAGCGTAGTAGGCGGCGCCACCGGGGAGCTGTTTTTT. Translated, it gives CASSVVGGATGELFF.

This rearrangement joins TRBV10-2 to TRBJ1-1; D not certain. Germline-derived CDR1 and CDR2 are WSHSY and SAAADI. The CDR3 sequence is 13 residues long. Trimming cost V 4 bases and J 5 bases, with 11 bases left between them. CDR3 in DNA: TGCGCCAGCAGTGGCAATGAGAGAACTGAAGCTTTCTTT. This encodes CASSGNERTEAFF.

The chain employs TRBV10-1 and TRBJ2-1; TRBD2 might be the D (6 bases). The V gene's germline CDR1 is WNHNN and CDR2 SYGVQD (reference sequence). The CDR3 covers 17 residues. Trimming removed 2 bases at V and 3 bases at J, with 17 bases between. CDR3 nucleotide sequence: TGCGCCAGCAGTGAGACTCCGGGACTTCGTCTCTACAATGAGCAGTTCTTC. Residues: CASSETPGLRLYNEQFF.

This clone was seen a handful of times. The CDR3 DNA sequence: TGTGCCAGCAGGAATACAGGGGTCGGAAACACCATATATTTT. Residues: CASRNTGVGNTIYF. The chain carries TRBV6-5 and TRBJ1-3, with TRBD1 matching over 7 bases. The CDR3 totals 14 residues. The germline V gene has CDR1 MNHEY and CDR2 SVGAGI. V dropped 6 bases and J dropped 4; count of bases not matched to a gene: 6.

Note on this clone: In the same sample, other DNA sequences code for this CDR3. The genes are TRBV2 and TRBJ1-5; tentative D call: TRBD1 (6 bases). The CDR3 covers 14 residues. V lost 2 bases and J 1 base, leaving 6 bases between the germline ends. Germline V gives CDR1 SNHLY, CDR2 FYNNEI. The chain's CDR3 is CASSEQGSNQPQHF. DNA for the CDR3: TGTGCCAGCAGTGAACAGGGGAGCAATCAGCCCCAGCATTTT.

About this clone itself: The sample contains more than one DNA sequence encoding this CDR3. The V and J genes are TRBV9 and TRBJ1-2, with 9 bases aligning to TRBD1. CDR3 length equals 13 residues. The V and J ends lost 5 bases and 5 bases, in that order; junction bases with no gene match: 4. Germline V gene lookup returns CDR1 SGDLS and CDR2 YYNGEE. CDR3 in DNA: TGTGCCAGCAGTCCGGGGACAGGGTATGGCTACACCTTC. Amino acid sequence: CASSPGTGYGYTF.

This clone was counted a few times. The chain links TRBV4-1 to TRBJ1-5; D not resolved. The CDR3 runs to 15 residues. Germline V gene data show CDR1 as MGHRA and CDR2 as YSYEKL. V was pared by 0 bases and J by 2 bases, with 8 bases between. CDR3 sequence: CASSQDFNGNQPQHF. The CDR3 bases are TGCGCCAGCAGCCAAGATTTTAATGGCAATCAGCCCCAGCATTTT.

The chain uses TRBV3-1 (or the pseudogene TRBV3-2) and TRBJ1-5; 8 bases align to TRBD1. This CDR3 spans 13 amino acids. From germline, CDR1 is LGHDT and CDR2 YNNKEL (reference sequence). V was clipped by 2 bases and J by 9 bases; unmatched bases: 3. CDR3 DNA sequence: TGTGCCAGCAGCCAAAACAGGGGGAGGCCCCAGCATTTT. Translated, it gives CASSQNRGRPQHF.

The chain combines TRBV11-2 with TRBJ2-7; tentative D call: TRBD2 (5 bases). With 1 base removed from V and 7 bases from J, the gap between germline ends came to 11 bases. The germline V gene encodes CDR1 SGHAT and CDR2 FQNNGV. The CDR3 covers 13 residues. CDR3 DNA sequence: TGTGCCAGCAGCTTAGGGTATGAGCGGGAGCAGTACTTC. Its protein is CASSLGYEREQYF.

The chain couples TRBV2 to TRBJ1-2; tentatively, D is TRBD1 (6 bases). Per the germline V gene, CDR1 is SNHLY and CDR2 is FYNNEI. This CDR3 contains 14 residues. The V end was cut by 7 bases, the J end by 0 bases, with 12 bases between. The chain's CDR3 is CASTRQVANYGYTF. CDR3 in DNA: TGTGCCAGCACTCGACAGGTAGCTAACTATGGCTACACCTTC.